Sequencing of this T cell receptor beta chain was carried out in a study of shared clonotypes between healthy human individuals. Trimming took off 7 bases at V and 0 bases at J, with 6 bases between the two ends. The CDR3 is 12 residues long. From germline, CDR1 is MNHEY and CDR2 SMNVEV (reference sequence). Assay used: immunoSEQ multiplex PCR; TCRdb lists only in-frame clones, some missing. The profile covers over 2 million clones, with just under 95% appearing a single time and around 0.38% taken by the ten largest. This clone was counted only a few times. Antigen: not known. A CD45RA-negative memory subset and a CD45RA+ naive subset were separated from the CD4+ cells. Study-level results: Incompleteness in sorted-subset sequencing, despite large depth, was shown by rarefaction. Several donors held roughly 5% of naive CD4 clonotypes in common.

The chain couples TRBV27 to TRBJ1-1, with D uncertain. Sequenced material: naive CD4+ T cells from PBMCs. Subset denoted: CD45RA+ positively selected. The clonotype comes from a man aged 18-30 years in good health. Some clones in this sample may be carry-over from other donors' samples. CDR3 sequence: CASKEMNTEAFF. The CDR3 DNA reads TGTGCCAGCAAGGAAATGAACACTGAAGCTTTCTTT.